The 11 T cell receptor beta chains listed next were all sequenced from one sample in a study of cytomegalovirus exposure and HLA in healthy donors. Use of 60 Vbeta and 13 Jbeta primers characterized the PCR. This table comes from immunoSEQ multiplex PCR, and its TCRdb copy is limited to in-frame clones, with some not included. Altogether about 130,000 clones are present, 60% to 75% being singletons, with the ten largest covering approximately 1.6%. Sample: PBMCs. The receptors here all came from a human donor in good health.

This sequence joins TRBV5-1 and TRBJ2-5; D remains unclear. The length of the CDR3 is 15 residues. Germline CDR1 is SGHRS and CDR2 is YFSETQ. Between the trimmed V and J ends, which lost 0 bases and 4 bases, there was a span of 13 bases. CDR3 nucleotides: TGCGCCAGCAGCTTGGACCCCAGGAAAGGAGAGACCCAGTACTTC. Its translation: CASSLDPRKGETQYF.

The V gene is TRBV27, the J gene TRBJ2-7; possible D gene TRBD2, 6 bases. This CDR3 has 13 amino acids. The germline gives CDR1 MNHEY, CDR2 SMNVEV (reference sequence). The V gene lost 6 bases and the J gene lost 3 bases, with 12 bases spanning the gap. CDR3 bases: TGTGCCAGCAGCCCCCGGGGGTTCTACGAGCAGTACTTC. It yields the protein CASSPRGFYEQYF.

As to this clone: This sample includes further DNA sequences coding for the same CDR3. The chain is built from TRBV27 and TRBJ2-1; D not resolved. The CDR3 runs to 13 residues. Germline V CDR1 and CDR2: MNHEY, SMNVEV (reference sequence). The V gene lost 0 bases and the J gene lost 4 bases, with 4 bases spanning the gap. This CDR3 is CASSLSSYNEQFF. The CDR3 region has the DNA TGTGCCAGCAGTTTATCGAGTTACAATGAGCAGTTCTTC.

The chain has TRBV28 and TRBJ2-1; maybe TRBD1 (5 bases). V was clipped by 5 bases and J by 8 bases, with 19 bases between them. This CDR3 is 15 amino acids long. CDR1 is MDHEN, CDR2 SYDVKM, per germline. This CDR3 reads CASSPGQVHPDEQFF. In DNA, the CDR3 is TGTGCCAGCAGTCCTGGACAAGTACATCCCGATGAGCAGTTCTTC.

The gene calls are TRBV9 and TRBJ2-1; possibly TRBD2 for D (8 bases). Germline CDR1 is SGDLS and CDR2 is YYNGEE. CDR3 size: 17 residues. V was pared by 1 base and J by 5 bases, with 19 bases between. The CDR3 is CASSVKGAGAGDNEQFF. CDR3 in DNA: TGTGCCAGCAGCGTAAAGGGGGCGGGAGCGGGGGACAATGAGCAGTTCTTC.

V and J are TRBV7-6 and TRBJ1-4; 9 nucleotides agree with TRBD1. The CDR3 spans 16 residues. V shed 5 bases, J shed 8 bases, and the junction held 12 bases outside the gene matches. Germline V lookup: CDR1 SGHVS, CDR2 FNYEAQ. CDR3 sequence reads: CASSRSLGQGTEKLFF. The DNA for the CDR3 is TGTGCCAGCAGCCGCTCGTTGGGACAGGGAACCGAAAAACTGTTTTTT.

Comment on this clone: The sample carries other DNA sequences with the same CDR3. The chain uses TRBV29-1 and TRBJ1-4; D not certain. V was cut by 4 bases and J by 5 bases, with 11 bases left in between. The CDR3 has 13 amino acids. Germline CDR1 and CDR2: SQVTM and ANQGSEA. DNA of the CDR3: TGCAGCGTTGGAGGGATAACCAATGAAAAACTGTTTTTT. Protein: CSVGGITNEKLFF.

The V call is TRBV11-1, the J call TRBJ2-5, with D tentatively TRBD1 (6 bases). The germline V gene encodes CDR1 SGHAT and CDR2 FQDESV (reference sequence). Deletions cut 4 bases from V and 7 bases from J, with 19 bases between. This CDR3 region has 15 residues. CDR3 protein: CASSSVRGRGMTQYF. DNA of the CDR3: TGTGCCAGCAGCTCCGTCCGCGGCAGGGGCATGACCCAGTACTTC.

V and J are TRBV9 and TRBJ2-1; D is unresolved. This CDR3 has 16 amino acids. Germline lookup yields CDR1 SGDLS and CDR2 YYNGEE. V was trimmed by 0 bases and J by 0 bases, leaving 10 bases between them. The CDR3 loop is CASSVVSSSSYNEQFF. CDR3 coding DNA: TGTGCCAGCAGCGTAGTATCATCCAGCTCCTACAATGAGCAGTTCTTC.

The chain couples TRBV12-5 to TRBJ1-1, with 7 nucleotides matching TRBD1. Trimming at V came to 6 bases and at J to 11 bases, leaving 9 bases not matched to a gene. The CDR3 loop spans 12 amino acids. CDR1 is LGHNT, CDR2 FRNRAP, per germline. CDR3 sequence (DNA): TGTGCTAGTGGCTTACAGGGGACGTGGGCTTTCTTT. Its translation: CASGLQGTWAFF.

The chain couples TRBV29-1 to TRBJ2-1; TRBD1 matches 8 bases. This CDR3 has 13 residues. Germline CDR1 reads SQVTM; CDR2 reads ANQGSEA. The CDR3 DNA reads as TGCACCGACCCCGCGACAGGGGACAATGAGCAGTTCTTC. Its translation: CTDPATGDNEQFF.